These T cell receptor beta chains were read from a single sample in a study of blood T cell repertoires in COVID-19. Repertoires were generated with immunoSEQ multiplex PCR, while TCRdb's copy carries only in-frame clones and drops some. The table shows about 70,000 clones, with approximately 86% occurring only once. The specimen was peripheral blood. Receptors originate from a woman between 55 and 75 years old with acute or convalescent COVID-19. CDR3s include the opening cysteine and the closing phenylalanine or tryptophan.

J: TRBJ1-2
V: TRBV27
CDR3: CASSPLPLTGYGYTF

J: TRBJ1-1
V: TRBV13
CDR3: CASSTTGGPFSTEAFF

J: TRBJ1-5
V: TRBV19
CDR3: CASSPSSGRQGGQPQHF

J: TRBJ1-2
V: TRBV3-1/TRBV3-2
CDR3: CASSLTDTRGYTF

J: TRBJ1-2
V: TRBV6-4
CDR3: CASSPTGDYGYTF

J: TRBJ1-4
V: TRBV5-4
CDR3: CASSLYRGSNEKLFF

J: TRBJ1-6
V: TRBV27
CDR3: CASSTGQTYNSPLHF

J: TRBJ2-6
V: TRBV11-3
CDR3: CASSPGAGANVLTF

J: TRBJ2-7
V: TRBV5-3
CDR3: CARSFPAGGPRPQYF

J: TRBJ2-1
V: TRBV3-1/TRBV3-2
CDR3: CASSLREAGTQFF

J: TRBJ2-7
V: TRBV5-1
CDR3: CASSLGQGKTYEQYF

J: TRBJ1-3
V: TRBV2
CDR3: CASGGQGAGNTIYF

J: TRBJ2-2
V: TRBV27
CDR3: CASSPPLGMREGRVYSTGELFF

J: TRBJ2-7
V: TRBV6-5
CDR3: CASRYSTVASYEQYF

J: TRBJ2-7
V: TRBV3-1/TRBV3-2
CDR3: CASSSFSGKPYEQYF

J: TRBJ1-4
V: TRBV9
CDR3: CASSAQVRNEKLFF

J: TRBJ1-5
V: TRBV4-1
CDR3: CASSQVQGLGDQPQHF

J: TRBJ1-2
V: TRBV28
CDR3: CASSPTPGQGDYGYTF

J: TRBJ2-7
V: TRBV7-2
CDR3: CASNPRTGSYEQYF

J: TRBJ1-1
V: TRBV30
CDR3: CAWSRESLTFF

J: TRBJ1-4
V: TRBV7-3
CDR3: CASSQTGSSNEKLFF

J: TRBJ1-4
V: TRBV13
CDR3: CASSFGQGRNEKLFF

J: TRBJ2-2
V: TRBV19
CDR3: CASSFGLNTGELFF

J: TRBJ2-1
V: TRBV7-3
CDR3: CASSPTGSNEQFF

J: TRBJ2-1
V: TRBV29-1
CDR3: CSVAEGQGYNEQFF

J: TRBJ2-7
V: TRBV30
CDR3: CAWRATGRAITGSEQYF

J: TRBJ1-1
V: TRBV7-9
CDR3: CASSHYTQANTEAFF

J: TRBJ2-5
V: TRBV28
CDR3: CASSSPRETQYF

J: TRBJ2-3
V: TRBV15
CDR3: CATSTGGGGLRDTQYF

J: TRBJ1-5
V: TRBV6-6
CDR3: CASRDRGLGNQPQHF

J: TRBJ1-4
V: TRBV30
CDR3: CAWNQGQARGEKLFF

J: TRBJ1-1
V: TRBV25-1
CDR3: CASSHRDRVTEAFF

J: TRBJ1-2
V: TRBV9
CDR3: CASMGRDNYGYTF

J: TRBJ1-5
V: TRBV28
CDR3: CASSRRYRANQPQHF

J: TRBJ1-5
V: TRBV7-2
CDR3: CASRPGTGTNQPQHF

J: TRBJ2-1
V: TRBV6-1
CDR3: CASSRLAGVDNEQFF

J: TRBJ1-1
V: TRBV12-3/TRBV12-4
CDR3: CASSFYGYTEAFF

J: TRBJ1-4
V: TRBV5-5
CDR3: CASSWPDRGDEKLFF

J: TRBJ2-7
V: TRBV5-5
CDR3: CASSFTWTGAYEQYF

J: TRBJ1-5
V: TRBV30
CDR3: CAWSFTNQPQHF

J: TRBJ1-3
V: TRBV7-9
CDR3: CASDTGAGNTIYF